The following is a TCR beta chain sequence with its context. The sample belongs to a study of blood T cell repertoires in COVID-19. Study details: Donors in the United States, Italy and Spain gave samples during acute or convalescent COVID-19. PBMCs, B-cell-depleted T cells, or T cells were the source of the cDNA or gDNA that made up the material.

Authors' processing steps: Estimates of nucleated cell counts were drawn from the amplification of reference gene primers. Libraries were prepared by immunoSEQ multiplex PCR; TCRdb keeps only in-frame clonotypes and omits some of them. The V and J calls and clone size come from that table; D and trimming were worked out from the DNA. The sample holds about 110,000 clones, around nine tenths seen once. This CDR3 region has 20 residues. Germline V gene data show CDR1 as SGHNT and CDR2 as YENEEA. With 3 bases clipped from V and 0 bases from J, the junction kept 13 bases outside the gene matches. The chain is built from TRBV11-3 and TRBJ1-4, with TRBD1 identical over 10 bases. The sequence was obtained from a woman in her 30s with acute or convalescent COVID-19. Sequenced input: peripheral blood. CDR3 nucleotide sequence: TGTGCCAGCAGCTTTGTCCCGGGACAGGGGACGGGGACAACTAATGAAAAACTGTTTTTT. This encodes CASSFVPGQGTGTTNEKLFF.